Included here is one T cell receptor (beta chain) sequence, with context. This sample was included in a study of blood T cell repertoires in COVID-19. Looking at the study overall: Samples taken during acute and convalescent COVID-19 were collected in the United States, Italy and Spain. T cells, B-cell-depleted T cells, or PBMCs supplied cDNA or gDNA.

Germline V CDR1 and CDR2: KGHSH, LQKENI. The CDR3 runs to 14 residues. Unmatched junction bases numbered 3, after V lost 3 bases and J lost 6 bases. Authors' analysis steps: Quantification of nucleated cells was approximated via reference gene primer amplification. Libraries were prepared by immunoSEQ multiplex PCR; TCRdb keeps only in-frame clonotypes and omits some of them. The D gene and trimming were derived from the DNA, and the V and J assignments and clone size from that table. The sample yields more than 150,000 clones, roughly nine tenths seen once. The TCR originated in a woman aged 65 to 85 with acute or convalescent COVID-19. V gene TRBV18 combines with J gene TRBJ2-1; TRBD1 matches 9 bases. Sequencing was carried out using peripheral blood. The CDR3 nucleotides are TGTGCCAGCTCACCTCTGACAGGGGGCAATGAGCAGTTCTTC. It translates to CASSPLTGGNEQFF.